This TCR beta chain was retrieved from a study of cytomegalovirus exposure and HLA in healthy donors. As for the study in general: A prior study identified approximately 110 million unique TCR beta sequences from 150 million to 200 million T cells. Ancestry clustering placed around 80% of around 400 genotyped donors in the Caucasian-associated cluster.

Study-wide points: Owing to their indistinguishability, certain V segments, notably TRBV6-2 and TRBV6-3, were excluded. Prior analysis indicated that the majority of TCR beta V segments exhibited productivity approximately 87% or approximately 30% of the time.

Germline V gives CDR1 MNHEY, CDR2 SVGAGI. Trimming stripped 5 bases from V and 0 bases from J, with 11 bases between. This CDR3 has 15 residues. This clone was counted a single time. Its antigen is still unknown. Researchers ran the PCR with 60 Vbeta and 13 Jbeta primers. Assay: immunoSEQ multiplex PCR; the TCRdb copy retains only in-frame clones and omits some. This table holds roughly 190,000 clones, over 60% found once. The sequence came from a woman in her forties or fifties in good health and CMV-seronegative. The chain links TRBV6-5 to TRBJ1-3; D is uncertain. The specimen was PBMCs. CDR3 nucleotide sequence: TGTGCCAGCAGTGCCACCTTGAGCTCTGGAAACACCATATATTTT. Translated, it gives CASSATLSSGNTIYF.